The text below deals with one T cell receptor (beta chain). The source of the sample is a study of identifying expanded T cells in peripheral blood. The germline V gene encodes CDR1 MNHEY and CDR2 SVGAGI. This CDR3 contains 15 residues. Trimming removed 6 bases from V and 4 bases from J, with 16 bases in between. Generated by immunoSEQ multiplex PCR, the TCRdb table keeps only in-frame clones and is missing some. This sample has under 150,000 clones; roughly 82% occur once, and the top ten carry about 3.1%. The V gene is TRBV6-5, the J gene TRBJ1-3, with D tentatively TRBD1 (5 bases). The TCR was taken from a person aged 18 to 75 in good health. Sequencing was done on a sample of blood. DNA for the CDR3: TGTGCCAGCAGACCAACTCCGGGGCACGGAAACACCATATATTTT. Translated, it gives CASRPTPGHGNTIYF.